At least ten counts were recorded for the clone carrying this T cell receptor (beta chain). The antigen is undetermined. The authors made TCR cDNA by 5'RACE template switching, adding a universal primer site and UMIs. TCRdb called the 5' RACE reads again in MiXCR, with one record for every CDR3 protein. This sample has roughly 340,000 distinct CDR3 sequences; around 4.1% occur once, and the top ten carry 24%. This entry comes from a study of T cells after yellow fever vaccination. Study-wide findings and caveats: Though it reached lower strength, the secondary response hit its peak faster, day 5 versus 15.

Germline V gene data show CDR1 as LNHDA and CDR2 as SQIVND (reference sequence). V shed 7 bases, J shed 11 bases, and the junction held 13 bases outside the gene matches. CDR3 length: 14 amino acids. The TCR originated in a man younger than 30 who received the YFV17D yellow fever vaccine. The chain uses TRBV19 and TRBJ1-1; 10 nucleotides agree with TRBD1. The material sequenced was PBMCs, taken 5 days after the yellow fever booster vaccination. CDR3 DNA: TGTGCCAGTAATACGGGACAGGGGAGGGCGAAGGCTTTCTTT. Its translation: CASNTGQGRAKAFF. Based on the CDR3 plus reference TRBV19 and TRBJ1-1, the full variable domain is DGGITQSPKYLFRKEGQNVTLSCEQNLNHDAMYWYRQDPGQGLRLIYYSQIVNDFQKGDIAEGYSVSREKKESFPLTVTSAQKNPTAFYLCASNTGQGRAKAFFGQGTRLTVV.